Listed here are 6 T cell receptor beta chains from one sample, sequenced in a study of regulatory T cells in long-lasting Graves disease. The time point here: newly diagnosed GD, antithyroid drugs for less than 3 months. The TCR library was made from RNA extracted from PBMCs. Building of the TCR beta libraries involved iRepertoire HTBI primers and Arm-PCR of CDR3 regions. In TCRdb, the multiplex PCR reads were re-called with MiXCR into one record per CDR3 protein. The sample contains 450,000 to 600,000 distinct CDR3 sequences, around 15% of which appear only once. The data also belong to a second study, concerning T cells in Graves' hyperthyroidism and ophthalmopathy.

This specimen was peripheral blood mononuclear cells (PBMCs), taken at new diagnosis, from a patient treated with antithyroid drugs. These receptors were collected from a man between 35 and 55 years old with Graves disease.

This clonotype was found many times. The chain is built from TRBV18 and TRBJ2-1; TRBD2 agrees at 7 bases. CDR3 length: 15 amino acids. Germline values: CDR1 KGHSH, CDR2 LQKENI. The V and J ends lost 6 bases and 5 bases, in that order; junction bases with no gene match: 10. The CDR3 loop is CASSAGREFNNEQFF. DNA for the CDR3: TGTGCCAGCTCGGCGGGGCGGGAGTTTAACAATGAGCAGTTCTTC.

Ten or more counts support this clonotype. The chain joins TRBV7-3 to TRBJ2-3; the D is unclear. This CDR3 is built from 14 residues. Trimming shortened V by 0 bases and J by 1 base, and 5 bases separated the two germline ends. Germline CDR1 reads SGHTA; CDR2 reads FQGTGA. The CDR3 coding sequence is TGTGCCAGCAGCTTAACGTGGGGCACAGATACGCAGTATTTT. It codes for CASSLTWGTDTQYF.

There are a few counts of this clonotype. This sequence joins TRBV6-1 and TRBJ2-2; 8 bases are shared with TRBD1. The CDR3 contains 15 residues. Germline trimming cut 1 base from V and 3 bases from J; bases unmatched to any gene: 1. Germline V lookup: CDR1 MNHNS, CDR2 SASEGT. CDR3: CASSEGTGYTGELFF. CDR3 DNA sequence: TGTGCCAGCAGTGAAGGGACAGGGTACACCGGGGAGCTGTTTTTT.

This clonotype has just a few counts. CDR3 coding DNA: TGTGCCAGCAGTGAGTTGGATAATGAGCAGTTCTTC. Its translation: CASSELDNEQFF. J is TRBJ2-1 and V is TRBV6-1, with D unresolved. Per germline, CDR1 MNHNS and CDR2 SASEGT. The CDR3 has 12 residues. Trimming took off 3 bases at V and 7 bases at J, with 7 bases between the two ends.

The CDR3 DNA reads TGTGCCAGCAGTTTACAGGGGCGGGTGTACAATGAGCAGTTCTTC. Translating it yields CASSLQGRVYNEQFF. This rearrangement joins TRBV12-3 or TRBV12-4 to TRBJ2-1, with D perhaps matching TRBD1 (6 bases). The CDR3 is 15 residues long. Deletions cut 2 bases from V and 4 bases from J, with 12 bases between.

This chain uses TRBV3-1 with TRBJ2-6; D possibly corresponds to TRBD1 (5 bases). With 1 base removed from V and 4 bases from J, the gap between germline ends came to 8 bases. This CDR3 is built from 15 residues. CDR1 is LGHDT and CDR2 is YNNKEL in the germline V gene (reference sequence). CDR3 DNA: TGTGCCAGCAGCCAAGCAAGGGGAGGGGCCAACGTCCTGACTTTC. Protein product: CASSQARGGANVLTF.